This TCR beta chain was documented in a study of blood T cell repertoires in COVID-19. The wider study: From T cells, B-cell-depleted T cells, or PBMCs came the material, which was cDNA or gDNA.

Sequencing was performed with immunoSEQ multiplex PCR; in TCRdb, only in-frame clones are kept and a portion is missing. This sample has roughly 290,000 clones, with approximately 90% found just once. The V end lost 5 bases, the J end lost 1 base, and 19 bases lay between the germline ends. CDR1 is SEHNR, CDR2 FQNEAQ, per germline (reference sequence). The CDR3 has 17 amino acids. This clonotype was obtained from a woman aged 25 to 39 with COVID-19, enrolled during active disease. Source material: peripheral blood. The chain uses TRBV7-9 and TRBJ2-3, with D perhaps matching TRBD2 (6 bases). The CDR3 loop is CASSLSAGLLGTDTQYF. CDR3 in DNA: TGTGCCAGCAGCCTTTCAGCGGGCCTCCTAGGCACAGATACGCAGTATTTT.